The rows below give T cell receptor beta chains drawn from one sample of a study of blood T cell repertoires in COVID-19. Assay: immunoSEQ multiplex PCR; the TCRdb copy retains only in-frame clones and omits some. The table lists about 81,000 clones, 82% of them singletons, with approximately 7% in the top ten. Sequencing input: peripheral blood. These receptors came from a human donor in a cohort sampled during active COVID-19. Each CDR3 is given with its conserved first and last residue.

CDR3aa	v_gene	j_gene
CASRRQGSRANVLTF	TRBV6-5	TRBJ2-6
CASSDNGQTDTEAFF	TRBV7-9	TRBJ1-1
CASRDGGTGVNEQYF	TRBV6-6	TRBJ2-7
CASSYSSRLAGNTIYF	TRBV6-5	TRBJ1-3
CASSQGQVKETQYF	TRBV4-1	TRBJ2-5
CSVGQGTDTQYF	TRBV29-1	TRBJ2-3
CASSDLPGLASYNEQFF	TRBV7-7	TRBJ2-1
CATRQGNQPQHF	TRBV10-3	TRBJ1-5
CASSPGRVRETQYF	TRBV2	TRBJ2-5
CASSLVPSGGVETQYF	TRBV7-8	TRBJ2-5
CASSFQGVSGANVLTF	TRBV7-2	TRBJ2-6
CASSAISGQGGTEAFF	TRBV19	TRBJ1-1
CASSGLARTGELFF	TRBV2	TRBJ2-2
CASSQDYGGSGANVLTF	TRBV4-3	TRBJ2-6
CASKIGGTGSPLHF	TRBV19	TRBJ1-6
CASSLAGQGNTEAFF	TRBV27	TRBJ1-1
CASSQATGGQETQYF	TRBV4-2	TRBJ2-5
CASSLDQASGNSPLHF	TRBV5-1	TRBJ1-6
CASSLDRGQALWNTEAFF	TRBV7-9	TRBJ1-1
CASSRDRGPAGYNSPLHF	TRBV11-3	TRBJ1-6
CASSPTGDQPQHF	TRBV18	TRBJ1-5
CASSSGTEYGYTF	TRBV5-1	TRBJ1-2
CASSVGLSGGGEGTEAFF	TRBV9	TRBJ1-1
CASSDTHTGTGELFF	TRBV2	TRBJ2-2
CASSVQGKGTEAFF	TRBV19	TRBJ1-1